Listed below are T cell receptor beta chains from one sample, sequenced in a study of blood T cell repertoires in COVID-19. The assay was immunoSEQ multiplex PCR, and TCRdb's table has in-frame clones only and misses some. The repertoire holds 130,000 or so clones, around three quarters seen once, with 16% in the top ten. Sequenced input: peripheral blood. Source of these receptors: a man aged 60 to 69 with active or convalescent COVID-19. Each CDR3 is given with its conserved first and last residue. Fields, in order: D gene, V gene, clone size, J gene, CDR3 protein, CDR3 DNA. D genes are given only for firm matches. Not every row has a clone size; where given, it reads once, few, many or a size class.

>-|TRBV5-4|-|TRBJ2-1
CASSFAAPKGDQFF
TGTGCCAGCAGCTTCGCTGCCCCTAAAGGGGATCAGTTCTTC
>TRBD2|TRBV5-6|-|TRBJ2-1
CASSFRVGPSGSNEQFF
TGTGCCAGCAGCTTCCGAGTGGGACCTAGCGGGAGCAATGAGCAGTTCTTC
>TRBD1|TRBV28|many|TRBJ1-4
CASSPQGTSRGIF
TGTGCCAGCAGTCCACAGGGGACATCAAGAGGGATTTTT
>-|TRBV2|few|TRBJ2-1
CASSSIQVGNEQFF
TGTGCCAGCAGTTCCATACAGGTCGGAAATGAGCAGTTCTTC
>-|TRBV18|-|TRBJ1-2
CASSPRTDSNYGYTF
TGTGCCAGCTCCCCTAGGACAGATTCCAACTATGGCTACACCTTC
>TRBD2|TRBV7-2|-|TRBJ2-7
CASSSGLAGVEQYF
TGTGCCAGCAGCTCGGGACTAGCGGGAGTCGAGCAGTACTTC
>-|TRBV4-2|-|TRBJ2-2
CASSQDKSAANTGELFF
TGTGCCAGCAGCCAAGATAAATCCGCGGCGAACACCGGGGAGCTGTTTTTT
>TRBD1|TRBV19|many|TRBJ1-5
CASIETGGGSQPQHF
TGTGCCAGTATCGAAACAGGGGGAGGGAGTCAGCCCCAGCATTTT
>TRBD1|TRBV19|-|TRBJ1-5
CASSGTGGGNQPQHF
TGTGCCAGTAGTGGGACAGGGGGAGGCAATCAGCCCCAGCATTTT
>TRBD1|TRBV2|many|TRBJ2-3
CASRQGADTQYF
TGTGCCAGCAGGCAGGGGGCAGATACGCAGTATTTT
>-|TRBV5-6|-|TRBJ1-1
CASSLVLRGENTEAFF
TGTGCCAGCAGCTTGGTGTTACGGGGAGAGAACACTGAAGCTTTCTTT
>TRBD1|TRBV5-1|once|TRBJ1-2
CASSLPGQGDHGYTF
TGCGCCAGCAGCTTACCAGGACAGGGGGACCATGGCTACACCTTC
>TRBD1|TRBV4-3|-|TRBJ2-7
CASSSRTGSEQYF
TGCGCCAGCAGCTCCAGGACAGGGTCGGAGCAGTACTTC
>-|TRBV4-3|-|TRBJ1-4
CASSQVMGLSNEKLFF
TGCGCCAGCAGCCAAGTTATGGGCCTATCTAATGAAAAACTGTTTTTT
>-|TRBV28|-|TRBJ2-7
CASSSRRGLEYEQYF
TGTGCCAGCAGCAGCAGGCGGGGACTGGAGTACGAGCAGTACTTC
>TRBD2|TRBV11-2|-|TRBJ2-7
CASSRTSVSYEQYF
TGTGCCAGCAGTAGGACTAGCGTCTCCTACGAGCAGTACTTC
>-|TRBV19|-|TRBJ1-1
CASSLQGRWNEAFF
TGTGCCAGTAGCCTCCAGGGGCGATGGAATGAAGCTTTCTTT
>-|TRBV20-1|-|TRBJ2-6
CSASRSGSGANVLTF
TGCAGTGCTAGTCGTTCGGGCTCTGGGGCCAACGTCCTGACTTTC
>TRBD2|TRBV2|-|TRBJ2-5
CASSADGSGEETQYF
TGTGCCAGCAGCGCCGATGGTAGCGGGGAAGAGACCCAGTACTTC
>-|TRBV7-9|-|TRBJ1-1
CASSLSAGRGTEAFF
TGTGCCAGCAGCTTATCTGCCGGGAGAGGCACTGAAGCTTTCTTT
>-|TRBV6-5|-|TRBJ2-7
CASSLRARGEQYF
TGTGCCAGCAGTCTCAGGGCTCGGGGGGAGCAGTACTTC
>TRBD2|TRBV7-9|-|TRBJ2-5
CASSSPSGRGSQETQYF
TGTGCCAGCAGCTCACCCAGCGGGAGAGGATCCCAAGAGACCCAGTACTTC
>-|TRBV27|-|TRBJ2-1
CVHPAGPDVYNEQFF
TGTGTCCATCCGGCGGGTCCTGACGTTTACAATGAGCAGTTCTTC
>-|TRBV7-3|-|TRBJ2-3
CASGEGTHTTDTQYF
TGTGCCAGCGGAGAGGGGACACATACCACAGATACGCAGTATTTT
>TRBD1|TRBV5-1|-|TRBJ2-7
CASSTGTGAVEQYF
TGCGCCAGCAGTACCGGGACAGGGGCGGTCGAGCAGTACTTC
>-|TRBV18|-|TRBJ2-1
CASSPPGDEQFF
TGTGCCAGCTCACCACCAGGGGATGAGCAGTTCTTC
>TRBD1|TRBV6-5|-|TRBJ2-4
CASRVTWTGKNIQYF
TGTGCCAGCAGAGTTACCTGGACAGGCAAAAACATTCAGTACTTC
>-|TRBV7-3|-|TRBJ2-6
CASSPPPPVTGANVLTF
TGTGCCAGCAGCCCACCCCCTCCGGTGACTGGGGCCAACGTCCTGACTTTC
>-|TRBV7-3|-|TRBJ1-3
CASSLTRDPGNTIYF
TGTGCCAGCAGCTTAACGCGGGACCCTGGAAACACCATATATTTT
>TRBD2|TRBV7-6|-|TRBJ2-5
CASSLVGGSGSRGGTQYF
TGTGCCAGCAGCTTAGTCGGGGGTAGCGGGAGTCGTGGTGGGACCCAGTACTTC
>TRBD2|TRBV29-1|few|TRBJ2-7
CSTGGGRGVEQYF
TGCAGCACCGGGGGCGGGAGGGGCGTCGAGCAGTACTTC
>-|TRBV7-2|-|TRBJ1-1
CASSFRRGGNTEAFF
TGTGCCAGCAGCTTCAGGAGGGGAGGAAACACTGAAGCTTTCTTT
>-|TRBV19|once|TRBJ2-1
CASSIGLAPTNEQFF
TGTGCCAGTAGTATCGGGCTAGCACCGACTAATGAGCAGTTCTTC
>-|TRBV7-8|-|TRBJ2-1
CASSPRETYNEQFF
TGTGCCAGCAGCCCGAGGGAAACCTACAATGAGCAGTTCTTC
>TRBD1|TRBV18|-|TRBJ2-2
CASSNRGSGELFF
TGTGCCAGCTCAAACAGGGGGTCCGGGGAGCTGTTTTTT
>-|TRBV4-3|-|TRBJ2-6
CASSQGLSGANVLTF
TGCGCCAGCAGCCAAGGTCTCTCTGGGGCCAACGTCCTGACTTTC
>-|TRBV10-3|few|TRBJ2-2
CAISEWGVNPTTGELFF
TGTGCCATCAGTGAGTGGGGAGTTAACCCCACCACCGGGGAGCTGTTTTTT
>-|TRBV7-3|few|TRBJ1-2
CASSLEGVLTRGYTF
TGTGCCAGCAGCTTAGAGGGGGTCCTTACGAGGGGCTACACCTTC
>TRBD2|TRBV10-2|-|TRBJ2-1
CASSGLAGGNEQFF
TGCGCCAGCAGCGGACTAGCGGGAGGGAATGAGCAGTTCTTC
>-|TRBV5-1|-|TRBJ2-1
CASSLVLADEQFF
TGCGCCAGCAGCTTGGTTCTAGCTGATGAGCAGTTCTTC
>-|TRBV6-1|-|TRBJ2-7
CASSEGRQPRGQYF
TGTGCCAGCAGTGAGGGCCGACAGCCCCGAGGGCAGTACTTC
>-|TRBV7-9|-|TRBJ2-7
CASSLSGANEQYF
TGTGCCAGCAGCTTATCAGGGGCGAACGAGCAGTACTTC
>-|TRBV9|-|TRBJ2-7
CASSAPGHNYEQYF
TGTGCCAGCAGCGCACCGGGACACAACTACGAGCAGTACTTC
>-|TRBV5-1|once|TRBJ2-6
CASSSQVGSGANVLTF
TGCGCCAGCAGCTCGCAGGTGGGCAGTGGGGCCAACGTCCTGACTTTC
>-|TRBV29-1|-|TRBJ2-3
CSQTVSGDTQYF
TGCAGCCAAACGGTTAGCGGAGATACGCAGTATTTT
>TRBD2|TRBV5-4|-|TRBJ2-1
CASRSDPGGYYNEQFF
TGTGCCAGCAGGTCGGATCCGGGGGGATACTACAATGAGCAGTTCTTC
>TRBD2|TRBV15|-|TRBJ2-5
CATSRDPTRGVRETQYF
TGTGCCACCAGCAGAGATCCGACCCGGGGGGTTCGGGAGACCCAGTACTTC
>-|TRBV2|-|TRBJ2-7
CASMPGVAVGSYEQYF
TGTGCCAGCATGCCAGGGGTGGCTGTTGGGTCCTACGAGCAGTACTTC